The text below deals with one T cell receptor beta chain. Its antigen remains unidentified. Germline-derived CDR1 and CDR2 are MNHEY and SVGEGT. CDR3 length: 16 residues. The sample originates from a study of monozygotic twins with inflammatory bowel disease. Study observations and caveats: Twins with IBD were found to have lower TCRbeta diversity (inverse Simpson) than healthy co-twins.

Molecular identifiers with 6-nucleotide sample barcodes were added during cDNA synthesis via template switching. No DNA is given; TCRdb re-called the 5' RACE reads and lists each CDR3 protein once. The table lists about 380,000 distinct CDR3 sequences. The receptor was derived from a human donor with ulcerative colitis or Crohn's disease, or a healthy co-twin of an affected twin (not recorded which). Sequenced input: blood. The chain employs TRBV6-2 or TRBV6-3 and TRBJ2-3; the TCRdb D gene call, TRBD1, has no DNA to confirm it. This CDR3 reads CASSYSGTGFTDTQYF.